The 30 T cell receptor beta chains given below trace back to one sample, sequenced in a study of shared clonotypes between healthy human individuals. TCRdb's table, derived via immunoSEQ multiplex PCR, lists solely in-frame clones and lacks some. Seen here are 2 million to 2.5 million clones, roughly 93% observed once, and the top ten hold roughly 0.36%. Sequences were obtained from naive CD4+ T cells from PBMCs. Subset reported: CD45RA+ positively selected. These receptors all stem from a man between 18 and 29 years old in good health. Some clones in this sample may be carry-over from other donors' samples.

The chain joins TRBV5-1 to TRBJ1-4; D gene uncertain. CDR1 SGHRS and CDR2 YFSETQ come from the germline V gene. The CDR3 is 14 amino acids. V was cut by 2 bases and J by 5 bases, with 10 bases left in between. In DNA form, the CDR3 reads TGCGCCAGCAGCTTAGACGGCTTCAATGAAAAACTGTTTTTT. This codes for CASSLDGFNEKLFF.

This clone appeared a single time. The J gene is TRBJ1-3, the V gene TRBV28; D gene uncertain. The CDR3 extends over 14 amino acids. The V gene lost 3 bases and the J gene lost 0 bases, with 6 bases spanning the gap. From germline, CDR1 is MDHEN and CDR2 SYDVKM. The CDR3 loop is CASSLRSSGNTIYF. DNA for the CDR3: TGTGCCAGCAGTTTGCGTAGCTCTGGAAACACCATATATTTT.

Here the CDR3 DNA reads TGTGCCAGCAGCTTAGGGGGGACATCTGGGGCCAACGTCCTGACTTTC. Protein: CASSLGGTSGANVLTF. This chain links TRBV11-2 with TRBJ2-6, with a tentative D call TRBD1 (6 bases). The CDR3 totals 16 residues. Germline loops: CDR1 SGHAT, CDR2 FQNNGV. The germline V and J ends were trimmed by 1 base and 1 base, with 8 bases remaining between them.

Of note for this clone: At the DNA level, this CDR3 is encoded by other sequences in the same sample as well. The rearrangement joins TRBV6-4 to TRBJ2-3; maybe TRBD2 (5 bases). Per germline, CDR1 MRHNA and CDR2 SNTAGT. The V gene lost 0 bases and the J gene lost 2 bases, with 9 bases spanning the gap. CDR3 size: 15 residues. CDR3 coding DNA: TGTGCCAGCAGTGACTCTGGAGGATTCACAGATACGCAGTATTTT. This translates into CASSDSGGFTDTQYF.

The DNA of the CDR3 is TGCGCCAGCAGCTTGGCGAAGGCCCACACAGATACGCAGTATTTT. Amino acids: CASSLAKAHTDTQYF. V is TRBV5-1 and J is TRBJ2-3, with no clear D. V was pared by 0 bases and J by 2 bases, with 10 bases between. Germline values: CDR1 SGHRS, CDR2 YFSETQ. The CDR3 has 15 amino acids. Looking up the rest from reference TRBV5-1 and TRBJ2-3 gives the full variable domain: KAGVTQTPRYLIKTRGQQVTLSCSPISGHRSVSWYQQTPGQGLQFLFEYFSETQRNKGNFPGRFSGRQFSNSRSEMNVSTLELGDSALYLCASSLAKAHTDTQYFGPGTRLTVL.

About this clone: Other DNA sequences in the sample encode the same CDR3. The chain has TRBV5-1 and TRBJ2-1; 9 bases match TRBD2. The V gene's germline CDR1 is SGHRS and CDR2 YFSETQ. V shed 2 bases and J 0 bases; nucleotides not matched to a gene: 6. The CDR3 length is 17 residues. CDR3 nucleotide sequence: TGCGCCAGCAGCTTATTAGCGGGAGTGAGCTCCTACAATGAGCAGTTCTTC. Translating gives CASSLLAGVSSYNEQFF.

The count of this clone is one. The CDR3 protein is CASSLEGGRFTDTQYF. CDR3 DNA: TGTGCCAGCAGCTTGGAAGGGGGACGATTCACAGATACGCAGTATTTT. The chain uses TRBV5-6 and TRBJ2-3; D may be TRBD1 (6 bases). Deletions cut 0 bases from V and 2 bases from J, with 13 bases between. Germline CDR1 is SGHDT and CDR2 is YYEEEE. The CDR3 extends over 16 amino acids.

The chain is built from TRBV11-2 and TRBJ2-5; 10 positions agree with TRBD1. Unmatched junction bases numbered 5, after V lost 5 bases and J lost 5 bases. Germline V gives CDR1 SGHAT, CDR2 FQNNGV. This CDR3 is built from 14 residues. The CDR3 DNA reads TGTGCCAGCAGCCCGACAGGGGGCCGGGAGACCCAGTACTTC. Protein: CASSPTGGRETQYF.

In DNA, the CDR3 is TGTGCCAGCAGCTTGGCTCAGGGGCAAGAGACCCAGTACTTC. Its protein is CASSLAQGQETQYF. This chain uses TRBV5-4 with TRBJ2-5, with D perhaps TRBD1 (6 bases). Trimming removed 0 bases from V and 2 bases from J, with 8 bases in between. The CDR3 covers 14 residues. Per the germline V gene, CDR1 is SGHNT and CDR2 is YYREEE (reference sequence). The whole variable domain, remainder taken from reference TRBV5-4 and TRBJ2-5, is ETGVTQSPTHLIKTRGQQVTLRCSSQSGHNTVSWYQQALGQGPQFIFQYYREEENGRGNFPPRFSGLQFPNYSSELNVNALELDDSALYLCASSLAQGQETQYFGPGTRLLVL.

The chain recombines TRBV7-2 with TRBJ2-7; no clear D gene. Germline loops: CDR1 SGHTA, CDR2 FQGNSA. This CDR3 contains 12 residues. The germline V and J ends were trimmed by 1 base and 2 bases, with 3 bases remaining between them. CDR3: CASSLDAYEQYF. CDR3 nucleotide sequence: TGTGCCAGCAGCTTAGACGCCTACGAGCAGTACTTC.

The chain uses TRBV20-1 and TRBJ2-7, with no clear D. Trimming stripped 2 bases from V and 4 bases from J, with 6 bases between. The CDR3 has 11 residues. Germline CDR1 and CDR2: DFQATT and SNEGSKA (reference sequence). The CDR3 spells CSARKSYEQYF. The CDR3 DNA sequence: TGCAGTGCTAGAAAATCTTACGAGCAGTACTTC.

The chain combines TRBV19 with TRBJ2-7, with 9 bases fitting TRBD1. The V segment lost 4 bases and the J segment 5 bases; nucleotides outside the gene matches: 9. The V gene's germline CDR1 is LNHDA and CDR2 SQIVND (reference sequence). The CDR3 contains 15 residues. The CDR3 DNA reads TGTGCCAGTAGTACCGGCCCGGACAGGGGCCACGAGCAGTACTTC. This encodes CASSTGPDRGHEQYF. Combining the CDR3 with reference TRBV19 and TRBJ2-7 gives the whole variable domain DGGITQSPKYLFRKEGQNVTLSCEQNLNHDAMYWYRQDPGQGLRLIYYSQIVNDFQKGDIAEGYSVSREKKESFPLTVTSAQKNPTAFYLCASSTGPDRGHEQYFGPGTRLTVT.

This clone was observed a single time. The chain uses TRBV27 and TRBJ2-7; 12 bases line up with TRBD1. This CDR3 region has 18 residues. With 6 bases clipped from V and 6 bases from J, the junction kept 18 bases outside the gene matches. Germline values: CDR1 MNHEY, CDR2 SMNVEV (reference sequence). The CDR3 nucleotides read TGTGCCAGCAGAGCCCTCGGGACAGGGGGCGTAGAGGTTGGCGAGCAGTACTTC. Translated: CASRALGTGGVEVGEQYF.

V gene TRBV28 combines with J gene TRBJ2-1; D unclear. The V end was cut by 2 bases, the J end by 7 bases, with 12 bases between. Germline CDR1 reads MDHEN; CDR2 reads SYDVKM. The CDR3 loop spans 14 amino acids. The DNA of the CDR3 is TGTGCCAGCAGTTTAATCTCCCCCCGGAATGAGCAGTTCTTC. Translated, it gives CASSLISPRNEQFF.

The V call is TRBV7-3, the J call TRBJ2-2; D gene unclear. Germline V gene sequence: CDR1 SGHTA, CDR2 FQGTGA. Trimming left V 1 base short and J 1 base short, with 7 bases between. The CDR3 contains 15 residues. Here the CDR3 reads CASSLSFGNTGELFF. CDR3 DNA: TGTGCCAGCAGCTTAAGTTTCGGGAACACCGGGGAGCTGTTTTTT.

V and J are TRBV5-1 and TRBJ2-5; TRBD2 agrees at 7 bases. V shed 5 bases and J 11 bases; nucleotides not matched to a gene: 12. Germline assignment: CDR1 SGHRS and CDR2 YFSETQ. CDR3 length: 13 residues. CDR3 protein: CASRAGPGEEQYF. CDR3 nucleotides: TGCGCCAGCAGAGCGGGACCCGGCGAAGAACAGTACTTC.

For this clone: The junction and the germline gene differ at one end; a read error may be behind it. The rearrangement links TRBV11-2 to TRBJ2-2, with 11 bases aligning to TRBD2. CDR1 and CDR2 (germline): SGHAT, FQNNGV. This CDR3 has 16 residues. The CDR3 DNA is TGTGCCAGCAGATTAGCGGGAGGGCAGAACACCGGGGAGCTGTTTTTT. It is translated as CASRLAGGQNTGELFF.

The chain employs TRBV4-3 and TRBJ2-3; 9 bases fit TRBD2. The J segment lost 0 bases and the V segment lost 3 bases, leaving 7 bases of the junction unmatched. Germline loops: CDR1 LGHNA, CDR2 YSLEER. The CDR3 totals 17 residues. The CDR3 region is CASSQRGLAFSTDTQYF. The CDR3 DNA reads TGCGCCAGCAGCCAGAGAGGACTAGCGTTTAGCACAGATACGCAGTATTTT.

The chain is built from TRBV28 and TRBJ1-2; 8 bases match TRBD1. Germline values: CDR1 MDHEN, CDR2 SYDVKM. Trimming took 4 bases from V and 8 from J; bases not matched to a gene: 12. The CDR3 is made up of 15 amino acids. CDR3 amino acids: CASSSRKDRVKGYTF. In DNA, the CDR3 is TGTGCCAGCAGTTCGCGGAAGGACAGGGTCAAGGGCTACACCTTC.

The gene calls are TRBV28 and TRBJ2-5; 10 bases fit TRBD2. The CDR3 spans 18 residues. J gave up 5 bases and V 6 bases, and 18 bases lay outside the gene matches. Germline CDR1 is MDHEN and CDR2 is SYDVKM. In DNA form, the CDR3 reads TGTGCCAGCAGGGGTTTGAATCGGGCTAGCGGGAGCGGCGAGACCCAGTACTTC. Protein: CASRGLNRASGSGETQYF.

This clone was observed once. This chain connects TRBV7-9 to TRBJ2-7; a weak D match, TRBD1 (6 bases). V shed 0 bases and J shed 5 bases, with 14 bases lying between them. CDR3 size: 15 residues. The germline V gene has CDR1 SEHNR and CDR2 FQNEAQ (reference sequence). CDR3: CASSLAHSGDHEQYF. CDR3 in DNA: TGTGCCAGCAGCTTAGCGCATTCAGGGGACCACGAGCAGTACTTC.

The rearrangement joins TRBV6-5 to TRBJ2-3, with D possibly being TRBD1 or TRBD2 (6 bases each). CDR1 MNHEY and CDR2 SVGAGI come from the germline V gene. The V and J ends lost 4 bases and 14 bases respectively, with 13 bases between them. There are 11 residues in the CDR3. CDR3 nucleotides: TGTGCCAGCAGTTTGGGGGGCGAGAGGTATTTT. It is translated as CASSLGGERYF.

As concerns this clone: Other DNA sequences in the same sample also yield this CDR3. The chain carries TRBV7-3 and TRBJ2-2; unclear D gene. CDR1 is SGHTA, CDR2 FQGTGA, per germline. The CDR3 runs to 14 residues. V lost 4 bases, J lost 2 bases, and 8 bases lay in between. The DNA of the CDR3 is TGTGCCAGCAGCTCAACAGTTAACACCGGGGAGCTGTTTTTT. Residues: CASSSTVNTGELFF.

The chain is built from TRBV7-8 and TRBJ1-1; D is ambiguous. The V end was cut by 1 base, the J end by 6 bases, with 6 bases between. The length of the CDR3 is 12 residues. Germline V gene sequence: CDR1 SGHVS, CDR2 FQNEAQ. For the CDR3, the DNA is TGTGCCAGCAGCTTAGGGAGTGCTGAAGCTTTCTTT. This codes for CASSLGSAEAFF.

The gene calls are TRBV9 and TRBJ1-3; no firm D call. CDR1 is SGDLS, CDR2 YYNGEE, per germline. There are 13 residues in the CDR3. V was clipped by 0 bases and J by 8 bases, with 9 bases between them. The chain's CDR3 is CASSVAPRDTIYF. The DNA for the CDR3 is TGTGCCAGCAGCGTAGCTCCACGGGACACCATATATTTT.

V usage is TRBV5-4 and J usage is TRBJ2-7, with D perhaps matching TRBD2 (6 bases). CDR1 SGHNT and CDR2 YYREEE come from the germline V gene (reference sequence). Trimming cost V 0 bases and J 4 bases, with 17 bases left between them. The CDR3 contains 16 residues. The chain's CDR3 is CASSLAVPGGLYEQYF. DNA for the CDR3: TGTGCCAGCAGCTTGGCCGTCCCCGGGGGTCTATACGAGCAGTACTTC.

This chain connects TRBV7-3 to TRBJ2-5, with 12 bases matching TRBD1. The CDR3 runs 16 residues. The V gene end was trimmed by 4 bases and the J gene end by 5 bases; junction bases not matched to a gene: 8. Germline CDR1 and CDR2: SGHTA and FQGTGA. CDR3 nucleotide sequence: TGTGCCAGCAGCTCCACCGGGACAGGGGGCAGGGAGACCCAGTACTTC. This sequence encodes CASSSTGTGGRETQYF.

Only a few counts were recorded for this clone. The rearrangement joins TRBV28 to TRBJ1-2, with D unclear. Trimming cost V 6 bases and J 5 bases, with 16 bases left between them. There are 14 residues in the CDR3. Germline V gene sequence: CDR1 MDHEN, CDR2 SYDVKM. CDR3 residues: CASSPTSGEYGYTF. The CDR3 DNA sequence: TGTGCCAGCAGCCCTACTAGCGGCGAGTATGGCTACACCTTC.

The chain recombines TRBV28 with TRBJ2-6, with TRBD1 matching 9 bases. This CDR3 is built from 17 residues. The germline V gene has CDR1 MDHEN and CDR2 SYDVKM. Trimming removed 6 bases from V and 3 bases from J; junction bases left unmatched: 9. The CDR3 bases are TGTGCCAGCAGCCAGGGACAGGGTCAGGGTGGGGCCAACGTCCTGACTTTC. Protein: CASSQGQGQGGANVLTF.

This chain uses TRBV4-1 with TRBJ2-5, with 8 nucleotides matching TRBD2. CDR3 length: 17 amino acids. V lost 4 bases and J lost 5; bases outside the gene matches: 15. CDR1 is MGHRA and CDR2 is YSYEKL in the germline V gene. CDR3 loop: CASSPGSGRVVEETQYF. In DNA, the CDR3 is TGCGCCAGCAGCCCTGGCTCCGGGAGGGTGGTGGAGGAGACCCAGTACTTC.